This TCR beta chain was recovered during a study of CD8 T cells in ankylosing spondylitis. Notes on the study in general: In ankylosing spondylitis patients, matched synovial fluid reportedly showed significant enrichment of disease-linked clones. Disease-linked clones were found to be CD8+ and relatively rare in peripheral blood.

This clonotype was counted a few times. Its antigen is undetermined. J gave up 6 bases and V 3 bases, and 5 bases lay outside the gene matches. The CDR3 consists of 14 residues. The germline V gene encodes CDR1 LGHDT and CDR2 YNNKEL (reference sequence). Libraries for TCR beta were made by quantitative 5'-RACE with molecular barcodes. TCRdb recomputed calls from the 5' RACE reads with MiXCR, one row per CDR3 protein. The sample contains around 150,000 distinct CDR3 sequences, around 20% of which appear only once. The sample consisted of blood, either unsorted or a sorted T cell fraction (not recorded which). The clonotype comes from a male donor with ankylosing spondylitis or in good health (not recorded which). The chain couples TRBV3-1 to TRBJ2-3; 8 nucleotides agree with TRBD2. CDR3 sequence (DNA): TGTGCCAGCAGCCAGAGCGGGAGCGGCGATACGCAGTATTTT. Its protein is CASSQSGSGDTQYF.